This T cell receptor beta chain appears in the sequencing data of a study of blood T cell repertoires in COVID-19. The wider study: Sources were T cells, B-cell-depleted T cells, or PBMCs; the material itself was cDNA or gDNA.

The authors' processing: Quantification of nucleated cells was approximated via reference gene primer amplification. Method: immunoSEQ multiplex PCR; TCRdb's copy keeps in-frame clones and lacks some. Clone size and V and J calls were adopted from that table, with D and trimming inferred from the DNA. In the table there are about 90,000 clones, about 86% of which are singletons. The receptor was derived from a man at least 80 years old with active or convalescent COVID-19. Material for sequencing was peripheral blood.

CDR3 protein: CASEGSMTGVFGPASNEQFF. The DNA for the CDR3 is TGTGCCAGCGAGGGGTCGATGACAGGGGTATTCGGACCTGCGTCCAATGAGCAGTTCTTC. The chain links TRBV12-1 to TRBJ2-1; TRBD1 is the table's D call, not checked against the DNA. TRBV12-1 is flagged as a pseudogene. The CDR3 is 20 residues long.